This TCR beta chain originates from a study of T cells in Graves' hyperthyroidism and ophthalmopathy. Individuals with ophthalmopathy presented a Clinical Activity Score of at least 3, a NOSPECS grade of at least 4 and a duration under 3 months. TCR beta CDR3 regions were amplified from RNA transcripts. The primer set for the first-round RT-PCR of the TCR CDR3 was HTBI. A single record per CDR3 protein comes from TCRdb applying MiXCR to the multiplex PCR reads. The table records more than 500,000 distinct CDR3 sequences, roughly 15% of them present only once. The CDR3 sequence is 12 residues long. Looked up from germline, CDR1 is SGDLS and CDR2 is YYNGEE. Trimming pared 0 bases from V and 4 bases from J, leaving 3 bases between.

V gene TRBV9 combines with J gene TRBJ2-3; D call uncertain. The clonotype was recovered from a young woman with Graves' ophthalmopathy. Sequencing was done on a sample of blood. The CDR3 region has the DNA TGTGCCAGCAGCGTAGTTTCAGATACGCAGTATTTT. This codes for CASSVVSDTQYF.